The clone carrying this T cell receptor beta chain was detected only a few times. This entry is derived from a study of regulatory T cells in long-lasting Graves disease. HTBI primers from iRepertoire and Arm-PCR of CDR3 regions yielded the TCR beta libraries. In the study's own analysis: Analysis of the samples identified roughly 62 TRBV and roughly 15 TRBJ segments. One entry per CDR3 protein results from TCRdb running MiXCR on the multiplex PCR reads. These V and J calls originate from TCRdb's pipeline instead of the authors' own analysis. The data show over 350,000 distinct CDR3 sequences, around 15% seen once. The sample's time point: newly diagnosed GD, antithyroid drugs for less than 3 months. The TCR library used RNA extracted from PBMCs. The sample also formed part of further work on T cells in Graves' hyperthyroidism and ophthalmopathy. That work states: Reasons for excluding patients were uncontrolled infection, other autoimmune disease, pregnancy or lactation. Orbital computed tomography and thyroid ultrasound, together with serum TRAb and thyroxine and clinical symptoms, were used for diagnoses.

This TCR derives from a woman aged 45 to 65 with Graves disease. The sequencing here drew on peripheral blood mononuclear cells (PBMCs), taken at new diagnosis, from a patient treated with antithyroid drugs.

The chain's CDR3 is CASSLQGGEKLFF. As DNA, the CDR3 is TGTGCCAGCAGCCTCCAGGGCGGGGAAAAACTGTTTTTT. V usage is TRBV5-4 and J usage is TRBJ1-4, with D possibly matching TRBD1 (5 bases). This CDR3 has 13 residues. Trimming cost V 4 bases and J 8 bases, with 12 bases left between them. From germline, CDR1 is SGHNT and CDR2 YYREEE (reference sequence). Variable domain in full (rest from reference TRBV5-4 and TRBJ1-4): ETGVTQSPTHLIKTRGQQVTLRCSSQSGHNTVSWYQQALGQGPQFIFQYYREEENGRGNFPPRFSGLQFPNYSSELNVNALELDDSALYLCASSLQGGEKLFFGSGTQLSVL.